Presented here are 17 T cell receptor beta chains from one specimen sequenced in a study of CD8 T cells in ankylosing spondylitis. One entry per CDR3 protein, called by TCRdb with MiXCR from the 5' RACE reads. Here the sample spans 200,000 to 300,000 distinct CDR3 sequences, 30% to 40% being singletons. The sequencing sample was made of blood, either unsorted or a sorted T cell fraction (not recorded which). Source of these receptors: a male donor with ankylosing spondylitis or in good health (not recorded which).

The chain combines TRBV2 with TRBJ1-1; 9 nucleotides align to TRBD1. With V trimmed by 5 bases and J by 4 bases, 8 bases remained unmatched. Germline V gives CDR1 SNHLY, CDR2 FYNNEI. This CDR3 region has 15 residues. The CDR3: CASSTTGGAGTEAFF. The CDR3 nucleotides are TGTGCCAGCAGTACTACAGGGGGCGCAGGCACTGAAGCTTTCTTT.

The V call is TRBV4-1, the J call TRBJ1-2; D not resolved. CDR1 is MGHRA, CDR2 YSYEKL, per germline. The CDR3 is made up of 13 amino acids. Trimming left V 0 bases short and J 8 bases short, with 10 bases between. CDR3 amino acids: CASSQDSGSGYTF. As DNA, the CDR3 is TGCGCCAGCAGCCAAGACTCGGGAAGCGGCTACACCTTC.

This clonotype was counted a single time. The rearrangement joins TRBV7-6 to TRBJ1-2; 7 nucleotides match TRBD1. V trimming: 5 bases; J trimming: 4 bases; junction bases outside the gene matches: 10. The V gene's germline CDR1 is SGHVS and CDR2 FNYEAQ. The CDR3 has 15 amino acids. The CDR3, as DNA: TGTGCCAGCAGCCCCCGTCCCGGGACAGTCTATGGCTACACCTTC. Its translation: CASSPRPGTVYGYTF.

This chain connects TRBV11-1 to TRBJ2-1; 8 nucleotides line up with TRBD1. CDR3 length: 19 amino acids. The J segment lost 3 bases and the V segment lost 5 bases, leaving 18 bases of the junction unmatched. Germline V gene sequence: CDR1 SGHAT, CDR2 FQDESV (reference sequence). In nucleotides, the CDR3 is TGTGCCAGCAGCCTCGACAGGGGCCACCTAAGACCAGACTACAATGAGCAGTTCTTC. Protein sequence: CASSLDRGHLRPDYNEQFF.

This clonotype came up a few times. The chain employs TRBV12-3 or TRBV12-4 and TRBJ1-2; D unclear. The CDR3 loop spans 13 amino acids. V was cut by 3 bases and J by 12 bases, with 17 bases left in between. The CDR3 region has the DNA TGTGCCAGCAGTTTGTCGGACGGGTTCGATAACACCTTC. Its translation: CASSLSDGFDNTF.

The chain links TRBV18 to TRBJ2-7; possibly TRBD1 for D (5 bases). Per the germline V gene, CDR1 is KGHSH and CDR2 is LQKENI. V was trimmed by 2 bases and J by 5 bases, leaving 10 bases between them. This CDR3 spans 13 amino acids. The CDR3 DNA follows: TGTGCCAGCTCACCAAGTCAGGGCAACGAGCAGTACTTC. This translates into CASSPSQGNEQYF.

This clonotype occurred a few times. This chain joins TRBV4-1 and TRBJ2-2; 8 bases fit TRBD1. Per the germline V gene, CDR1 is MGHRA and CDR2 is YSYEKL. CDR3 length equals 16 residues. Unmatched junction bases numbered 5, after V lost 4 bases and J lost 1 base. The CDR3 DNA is TGCGCCAGCAGCCGGACAGGGTCCTGGAACACCGGGGAGCTGTTTTTT. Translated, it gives CASSRTGSWNTGELFF.

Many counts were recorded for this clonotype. The CDR3 region has the DNA TGCAGTGCTAGGGGGGTGGGGGCGGCTCGCACAGATACGCAGTATTTT. Translated, it gives CSARGVGAARTDTQYF. V usage is TRBV20-1 and J usage is TRBJ2-3; D may be TRBD1 (6 bases). The CDR3 covers 16 residues. The germline V gene encodes CDR1 DFQATT and CDR2 SNEGSKA (reference sequence). V was cut by 3 bases and J by 1 base, with 17 bases left in between.

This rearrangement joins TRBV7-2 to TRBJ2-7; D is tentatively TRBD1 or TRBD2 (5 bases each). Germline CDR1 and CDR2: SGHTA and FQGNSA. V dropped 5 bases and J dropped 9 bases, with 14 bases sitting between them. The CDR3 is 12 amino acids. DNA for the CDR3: TGTGCCAGCAGCCGGGACGGAGACAGGCAGTACTTC. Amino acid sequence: CASSRDGDRQYF.

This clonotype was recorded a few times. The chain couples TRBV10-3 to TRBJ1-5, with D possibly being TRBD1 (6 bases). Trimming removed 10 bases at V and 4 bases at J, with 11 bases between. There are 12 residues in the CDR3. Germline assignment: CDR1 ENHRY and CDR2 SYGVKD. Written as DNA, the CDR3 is TGTGCCAGCGGGACACCTAATCAGCCCCAGCATTTT. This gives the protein CASGTPNQPQHF.

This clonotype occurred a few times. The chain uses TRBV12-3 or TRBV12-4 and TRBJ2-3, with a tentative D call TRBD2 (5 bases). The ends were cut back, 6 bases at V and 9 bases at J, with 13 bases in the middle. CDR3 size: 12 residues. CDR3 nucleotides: TGTGCCAGCAGACCCCGAGGGTACACGCAGTATTTT. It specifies CASRPRGYTQYF.

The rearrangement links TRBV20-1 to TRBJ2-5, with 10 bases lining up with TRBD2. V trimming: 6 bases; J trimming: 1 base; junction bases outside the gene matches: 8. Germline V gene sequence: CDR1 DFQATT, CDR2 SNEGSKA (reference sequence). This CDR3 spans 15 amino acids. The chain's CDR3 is CSAPKASGGQETQYF. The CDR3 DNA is TGCAGTGCGCCGAAGGCTAGCGGGGGCCAAGAGACCCAGTACTTC.

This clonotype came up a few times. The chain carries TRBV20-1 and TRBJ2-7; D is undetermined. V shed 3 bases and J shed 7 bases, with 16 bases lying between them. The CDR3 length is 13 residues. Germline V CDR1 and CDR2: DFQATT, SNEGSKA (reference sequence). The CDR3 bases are TGCAGTGCTAGCCCCCCTACTATGTATGAGCAGTACTTC. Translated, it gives CSASPPTMYEQYF.

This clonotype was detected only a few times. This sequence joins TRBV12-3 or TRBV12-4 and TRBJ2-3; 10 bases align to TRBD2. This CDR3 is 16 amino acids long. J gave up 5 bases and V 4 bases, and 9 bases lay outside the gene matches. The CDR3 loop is CASSSRTSGEVDTQYF. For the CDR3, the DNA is TGTGCCAGCAGTTCTCGAACTAGCGGGGAGGTAGATACGCAGTATTTT.

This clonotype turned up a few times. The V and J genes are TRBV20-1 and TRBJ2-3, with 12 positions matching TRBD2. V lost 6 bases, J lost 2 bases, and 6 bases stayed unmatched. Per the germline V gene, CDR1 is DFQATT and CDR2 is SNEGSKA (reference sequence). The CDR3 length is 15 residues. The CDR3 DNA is TGCAGTGCCCCTACTAGCGGGGGGTACACAGATACGCAGTATTTT. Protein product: CSAPTSGGYTDTQYF.

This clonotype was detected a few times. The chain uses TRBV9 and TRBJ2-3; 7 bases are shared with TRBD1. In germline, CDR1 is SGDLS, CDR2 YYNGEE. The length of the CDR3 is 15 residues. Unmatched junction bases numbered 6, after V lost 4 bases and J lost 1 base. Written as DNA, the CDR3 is TGTGCCAGCAGCCCTCGGACAGGAGGCACAGATACGCAGTATTTT. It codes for CASSPRTGGTDTQYF.

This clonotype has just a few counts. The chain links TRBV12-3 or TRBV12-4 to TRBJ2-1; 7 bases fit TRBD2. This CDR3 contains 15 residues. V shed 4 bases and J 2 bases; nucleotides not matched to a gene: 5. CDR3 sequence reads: CASSSAAGPYNEQFF. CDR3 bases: TGTGCCAGCAGTTCTGCAGCGGGGCCCTACAATGAGCAGTTCTTC.